These 21 T cell receptor beta chains share one sample of origin, sequenced in a study of blood T cell repertoires in COVID-19. Profiled with immunoSEQ multiplex PCR; TCRdb holds only in-frame clones, not every one. The sample lists a few hundred thousand clones, 80% to 90% occurring once. Source material: PBMCs or T cells enriched from blood (not recorded which). Receptor source: a woman between 40 and 50 years old with acute COVID-19.

The chain carries TRBV5-6 and TRBJ2-7, with D perhaps TRBD1 (6 bases). Germline CDR1 reads SGHDT; CDR2 reads YYEEEE. The CDR3 has 14 amino acids. Trimming took off 5 bases at V and 5 bases at J, with 17 bases between the two ends. CDR3 nucleotide sequence: TGTGCCAGCAGGCCTTACTCCGGGACAAACGAGCAGTACTTC. As protein: CASRPYSGTNEQYF.

Turning to this clone: This specimen includes other DNA sequences encoding the same CDR3. V gene TRBV28 combines with J gene TRBJ1-2, with D perhaps matching TRBD1 (5 bases). The CDR3 sequence is 13 residues long. Germline loops: CDR1 MDHEN, CDR2 SYDVKM. V was clipped by 4 bases and J by 4 bases, with 10 bases between them. DNA for the CDR3: TGTGCCAGCAGTTCCGGTGACAGCTATGGCTACACCTTC. It codes for CASSSGDSYGYTF.

The chain joins TRBV18 to TRBJ2-7; 7 bases match TRBD1. CDR3 length equals 11 residues. Germline V gene sequence: CDR1 KGHSH, CDR2 LQKENI. V lost 9 bases and J lost 5; bases outside the gene matches: 4. The CDR3 here is CASKGADEQYF. CDR3 coding DNA: TGTGCCAGTAAGGGGGCTGACGAGCAGTACTTC.

The V call is TRBV7-3, the J call TRBJ2-5; the match to TRBD2 covers 7 bases. Germline CDR1 reads SGHTA; CDR2 reads FQGTGA. The CDR3 loop spans 15 amino acids. V lost 1 base, J lost 1 base, and 3 bases stayed unmatched. The CDR3 here is CASSLSAGAQETQYF. The CDR3 DNA follows: TGTGCCAGCAGCTTAAGTGCGGGAGCCCAAGAGACCCAGTACTTC.

This chain connects TRBV2 to TRBJ2-5; 8 bases align to TRBD1. Unmatched junction bases numbered 17, after V lost 6 bases and J lost 2 bases. Germline CDR1 is SNHLY and CDR2 is FYNNEI. The CDR3 has 18 amino acids. CDR3 protein: CASRKGQTGAGLQETQYF. The CDR3, as DNA: TGTGCCAGCAGGAAAGGGCAGACAGGGGCAGGGCTACAAGAGACCCAGTACTTC. The full variable domain, rest sourced from reference TRBV2 and TRBJ2-5, is EPEVTQTPSHQVTQMGQEVILRCVPISNHLYFYWYRQILGQKVEFLVSFYNNEISEKSEIFDDQFSVERPDGSNFTLKIRSTKLEDSAMYFCASRKGQTGAGLQETQYFGPGTRLLVL.

The V gene is TRBV27, the J gene TRBJ1-1; TRBD1 aligns across 11 bases. The CDR3 runs 15 residues. J lost 3 bases, V lost 5 bases, and 5 bases had no gene match. CDR1 is MNHEY and CDR2 is SMNVEV in the germline V gene (reference sequence). The CDR3 loop reads CASSIGTGGDTEAFF. The CDR3 nucleotides are TGTGCCAGCAGTATCGGGACAGGGGGTGACACTGAAGCTTTCTTT.

This chain joins TRBV3-1 (or the pseudogene TRBV3-2) and TRBJ2-2; D is perhaps TRBD2 (6 bases). The CDR3 runs 15 residues. V was pared by 4 bases and J by 6 bases, with 15 bases between. The germline CDR1 and CDR2 sequences are LGHDT and YNNKEL (reference sequence). The CDR3 DNA follows: TGTGCCAGCAGCCTCTATAAGGACTACCCCGGGGAGCTGTTTTTT. Amino acids: CASSLYKDYPGELFF.

The DNA for the CDR3 is TGTGCCAGCACTAATGGGGGGTTCTATGGCTACACCTTC. Protein: CASTNGGFYGYTF. This chain links TRBV28 with TRBJ1-2, with D possibly matching TRBD1 (5 bases). Germline assignment: CDR1 MDHEN and CDR2 SYDVKM. The CDR3 is 13 amino acids. V was trimmed by 7 bases and J by 4 bases, leaving 13 bases between them.

A few counts support this clone. The gene calls are TRBV6-5 and TRBJ2-1; 14 bases match TRBD2. Trimming removed 4 bases from V and 7 bases from J; junction bases left unmatched: 3. This CDR3 spans 15 amino acids. Germline CDR1 MNHEY, CDR2 SVGAGI. CDR3 bases: TGTGCCAGCAGTTGGGGACTAGCGGGAGCTAATGAGCAGTTCTTC. As protein: CASSWGLAGANEQFF.

V gene TRBV19 combines with J gene TRBJ1-5, with D possibly matching TRBD1 (5 bases). Per the germline V gene, CDR1 is LNHDA and CDR2 is SQIVND (reference sequence). This CDR3 has 16 amino acids. Trimming left V 5 bases short and J 5 bases short, with 19 bases between. This chain's CDR3 is CASSVRDSRGDQPQHF. In nucleotides, the CDR3 is TGTGCCAGTAGTGTCCGGGACTCAAGGGGCGATCAGCCCCAGCATTTT.

This clone was detected only once. J is TRBJ2-7 and V is TRBV11-2; TRBD2 aligns across 8 bases. This CDR3 contains 15 residues. Germline CDR1 reads SGHAT; CDR2 reads FQNNGV. V trimming: 2 bases; J trimming: 9 bases; junction bases outside the gene matches: 12. The CDR3 reads CASSLRTSGSLGQYF. CDR3 in DNA: TGTGCCAGCAGCTTAAGAACTAGCGGTTCGCTGGGGCAGTACTTC.

This chain connects TRBV5-4 to TRBJ2-7; TRBD1 matches 8 bases. V lost 4 bases and J lost 0; bases outside the gene matches: 6. This CDR3 is 15 amino acids long. Germline lookup yields CDR1 SGHNT and CDR2 YYREEE (reference sequence). Written as DNA, the CDR3 is TGTGCCAGCAGCCTGGGACAGGTCCACTCCTACGAGCAGTACTTC. It yields the protein CASSLGQVHSYEQYF.

The chain recombines TRBV28 with TRBJ1-1, with 9 bases matching TRBD1. There are 14 residues in the CDR3. V trimming: 7 bases; J trimming: 5 bases; junction bases outside the gene matches: 8. CDR1 and CDR2 from the germline V gene are MDHEN and SYDVKM. The CDR3 sequence is CASNYRGRETEAFF. For the CDR3, the DNA is TGTGCCAGCAATTACAGGGGGCGCGAAACTGAAGCTTTCTTT.

The J gene is TRBJ2-7, the V gene TRBV6-2 or TRBV6-3; a possible D gene is TRBD1 (5 bases). The CDR3 consists of 14 residues. Trimming pared 5 bases from V and 3 bases from J, leaving 14 bases between. Per germline, CDR1 MNHEY and CDR2 SVGEGT. The CDR3 DNA reads TGTGCCAGCAGTGCCGACAGAGCCCTCTACGAGCAGTACTTC. The encoded protein is CASSADRALYEQYF.

The chain combines TRBV5-1 with TRBJ2-3; perhaps TRBD2 as D (6 bases). Trimming cost V 4 bases and J 0 bases, with 15 bases left between them. Germline V gives CDR1 SGHRS, CDR2 YFSETQ. This CDR3 spans 16 amino acids. CDR3 DNA: TGCGCCAGCAGCCCCCTTAGCGGAACTAGCACAGATACGCAGTATTTT. It specifies CASSPLSGTSTDTQYF.

The CDR3 is CASRQGNIQYF. CDR3 coding DNA: TGTGCCAGTCGACAGGGGAACATTCAGTACTTC. The chain has TRBV19 and TRBJ2-4, with 8 bases identical to TRBD1. Germline V gene lookup returns CDR1 LNHDA and CDR2 SQIVND (reference sequence). The CDR3 runs to 11 residues. V trimming: 8 bases; J trimming: 7 bases; junction bases outside the gene matches: 1.

This chain links TRBV28 with TRBJ2-5, with TRBD1 matching over 8 bases. This CDR3 has 14 residues. Germline lookup yields CDR1 MDHEN and CDR2 SYDVKM. J was trimmed by 3 bases and V by 5 bases; bases with no gene match: 5. The CDR3 DNA follows: TGTGCCAGCAGTCCGGGACAGGACGAAGAGACCCAGTACTTC. Its protein is CASSPGQDEETQYF.

The chain links TRBV9 to TRBJ1-2, with TRBD1 matching 8 bases. The CDR3 contains 15 residues. Germline V gene lookup returns CDR1 SGDLS and CDR2 YYNGEE. Losses at the gene ends were 3 bases for V and 1 base for J; bases not matched to a gene: 5. CDR3 amino acids: CASSGTGTINYGYTF. CDR3 nucleotide sequence: TGTGCCAGCAGCGGGACAGGGACAATTAACTATGGCTACACCTTC.

There are a few counts of this clone. The CDR3 coding sequence is TGCGCCAGCAGCGCCGAAGGGGATGAGCAGTTCTTC. Its protein is CASSAEGDEQFF. The chain is built from TRBV5-1 and TRBJ2-1; tentative D call: TRBD1 (5 bases). Germline CDR1 and CDR2: SGHRS and YFSETQ. The V and J ends lost 4 bases and 8 bases respectively, with 10 bases between them. This CDR3 contains 12 residues.

This clone was seen more than once but under ten times. The genes are TRBV4-3 and TRBJ2-3, with a tentative D call TRBD2 (6 bases). The CDR3 runs 15 residues. Germline CDR1 and CDR2: LGHNA and YSLEER. V lost 0 bases and J 10 bases, leaving 17 bases between the germline ends. DNA for the CDR3: TGCGCCAGCAGCCAAGACCAGCGGCGGAGGGGTGCGCAGTATTTT. This gives the protein CASSQDQRRRGAQYF.

The V and J genes are TRBV6-5 and TRBJ2-1; D is ambiguous. From germline, CDR1 is MNHEY and CDR2 SVGAGI. The CDR3 covers 13 residues. V was shortened by 0 bases and J by 14 bases, with 14 bases between the two germline ends. CDR3 loop: CASSYSTSPWKFF. The CDR3 nucleotides are TGTGCCAGCAGTTACTCGACAAGCCCCTGGAAGTTCTTC.